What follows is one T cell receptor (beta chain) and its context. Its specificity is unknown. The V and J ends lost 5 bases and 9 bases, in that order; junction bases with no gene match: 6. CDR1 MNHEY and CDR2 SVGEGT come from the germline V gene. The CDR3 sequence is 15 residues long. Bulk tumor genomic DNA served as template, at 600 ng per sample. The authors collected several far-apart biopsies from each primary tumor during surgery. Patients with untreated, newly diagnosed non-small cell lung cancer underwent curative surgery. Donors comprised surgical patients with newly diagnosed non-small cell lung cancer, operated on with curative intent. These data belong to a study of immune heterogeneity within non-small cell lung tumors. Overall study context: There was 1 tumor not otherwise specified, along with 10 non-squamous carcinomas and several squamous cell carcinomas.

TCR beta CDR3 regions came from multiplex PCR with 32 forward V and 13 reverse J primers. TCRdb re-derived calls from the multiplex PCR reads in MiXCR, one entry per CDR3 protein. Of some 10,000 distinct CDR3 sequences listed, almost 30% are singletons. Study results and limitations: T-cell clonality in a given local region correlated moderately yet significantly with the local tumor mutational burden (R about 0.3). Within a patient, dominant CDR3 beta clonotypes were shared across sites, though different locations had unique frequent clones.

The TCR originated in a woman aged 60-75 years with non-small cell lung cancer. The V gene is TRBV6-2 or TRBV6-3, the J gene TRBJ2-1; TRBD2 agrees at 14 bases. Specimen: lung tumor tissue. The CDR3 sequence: CASSQTSGGALEQFF. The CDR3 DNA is TGTGCCAGCAGTCAGACTAGCGGGGGGGCCCTTGAGCAGTTCTTC.